The entry below describes one T cell receptor beta chain. The antigen is unknown. The data belong to a study of long-term antiretroviral therapy in people with HIV. Study-level findings and limits: Repertoires in HIV (unlike those of controls) had narrower CDR3 length ranges.

Version v3.0 of the immunoSEQ assay was performed at survey level. Profiling relied on immunoSEQ multiplex PCR, and the TCRdb table lists in-frame clones only, not all of them. This table has under 30,000 clones, around 85% appearing once. The source was unsorted PBMCs, collected 0.7 years before starting antiretroviral therapy. This receptor was identified in a man aged 25 to 45 with HIV.

The CDR3 loop reads CASSLLGPAGRPSTDTQYF. Here the CDR3 DNA reads TGTGCCAGCAGTTTATTGGGCCCAGCGGGACGACCTAGCACAGATACGCAGTATTTT. This rearrangement joins TRBV28 to TRBJ2-3; TRBD2 matches 7 bases. Trimming at V came to 1 base and at J to 0 bases, leaving 13 bases not matched to a gene. Germline CDR1 is MDHEN and CDR2 is SYDVKM. CDR3 length: 19 residues.